The rows below give T cell receptor beta chains drawn from one sample of a study of T cell changes during pregnancy in multiple sclerosis. Profiled with immunoSEQ multiplex PCR; TCRdb holds only in-frame clones, not every one. Of approximately 46,000 clones listed, approximately 90% were seen once; the top ten hold roughly 3%. Specimen: CD8+ T cells from peripheral blood mononuclear cells, collected in the second trimester of pregnancy. These receptors originate from a female donor with multiple sclerosis, enrolled in a pregnancy study. Both conserved end residues are part of each CDR3. Each record gives: V gene, D gene, J gene, CDR3 protein, CDR3 DNA. A D gene is named only where the DNA matches it firmly.

TRBV4-3	TRBD2	TRBJ2-6	CASSQEPGGSGANVLTF	TGCGCCAGCAGCCAAGAGCCGGGGGGCTCTGGGGCCAACGTCCTGACTTTC
TRBV4-2	TRBD1	TRBJ2-7	CASSRTGDLLYEQYF	TGTGCCAGCAGCCGGACAGGGGATCTCCTCTACGAGCAGTACTTC
TRBV4-3	.	TRBJ1-4	CASSLSQGSYEKLFF	TGCGCCAGCAGCCTCTCCCAGGGATCGTATGAAAAACTGTTTTTT
TRBV14	.	TRBJ1-1	CASGQSNTEAFF	TGTGCCAGCGGACAGTCGAACACTGAAGCTTTCTTT
TRBV27	.	TRBJ1-1	CASSSQFMNTEAFF	TGTGCCAGCAGTTCACAGTTTATGAACACTGAAGCTTTCTTT
TRBV15	TRBD2	TRBJ2-1	CATSRVWLAGSYNEQFF	TGTGCCACCAGCAGAGTGTGGCTAGCGGGGTCGTACAATGAGCAGTTCTTC
TRBV9	.	TRBJ1-2	CASSEPQSGGNYGYTF	TGTGCCAGCAGCGAGCCCCAGTCTGGGGGCAACTATGGCTACACCTTC
TRBV15	TRBD2	TRBJ2-3	CATSRETGRGPDTQYF	TGTGCCACCAGCAGAGAAACGGGGAGGGGTCCAGATACGCAGTATTTT
TRBV6-1	.	TRBJ2-2	CASTDGGTNTGELFF	TGTGCCAGCACCGACGGCGGGACCAACACCGGGGAGCTGTTTTTT
TRBV4-2	.	TRBJ1-1	CASSQEGGLNTEAFF	TGTGCCAGCAGCCAAGAGGGAGGGCTGAACACTGAAGCTTTCTTT
TRBV6-4	.	TRBJ2-6	CASSARGEDGANVLTF	TGTGCCAGCAGTGCCAGGGGGGAGGATGGGGCCAACGTCCTGACTTTC
TRBV4-2	.	TRBJ2-6	CASSQDLAGAGANVLTF	TGTGCCAGCAGCCAAGATCTTGCCGGGGCTGGGGCCAACGTCCTGACTTTC
TRBV13	.	TRBJ2-3	CASSLARGDTQYF	TGTGCCAGCAGCTTAGCCAGGGGAGATACGCAGTATTTT
TRBV7-3	.	TRBJ2-1	CASSLTQNEQFF	TGTGCCAGCAGCTTAACCCAGAATGAGCAGTTCTTC
TRBV19	.	TRBJ1-4	CASSIWHSTDEKLFF	TGTGCCAGTAGTATTTGGCATTCAACCGATGAAAAACTGTTTTTT
TRBV4-1	TRBD1	TRBJ1-5	CASSLDRGYNQPQHF	TGCGCCAGCAGCCTGGACAGGGGCTACAATCAGCCCCAGCATTTT
TRBV30	TRBD1	TRBJ2-7	CAWRGQGAYEQYF	TGTGCCTGGAGGGGCCAGGGGGCTTACGAGCAGTACTTC
TRBV27	.	TRBJ2-3	CASTQVRSDTQYF	TGTGCCAGCACCCAGGTGCGTAGTGATACGCAGTATTTT
TRBV27	.	TRBJ1-5	CASRDDRQFNQPQHF	TGTGCCAGCAGGGACGACAGACAATTCAATCAGCCCCAGCATTTT